This section outlines one TCR beta chain sequence together with its context. This clonotype is medium-sized (0.01 to 0.1%) in its sample. Which antigen it targets is not known. No much larger clonotype is one base removed from it; base qualities were not supplied. Since the library was made to target alpha chains, this beta chain is a stray read and its abundance is not meaningful. This sample stems from a study of spatial heterogeneity in lung cancer (dated by TCRdb to the late 2010s). In the study overall: More beta-chain than alpha-chain transcripts were consistently detected, likely reflecting higher beta-chain transcript abundance. In non-small cell lung cancer, the study quantitatively compared TCR alpha and beta repertoires across several tumor regions, matched nontumor lung, and blood. Both alpha and beta chains were TCR-sequenced in samples taken at surgery, namely 220 tumor regions, 63 to 70 matched nontumor lung samples and just over 55 PBMC samples. In the raw uncorrected reads, each unique combination of TCR and UMI appeared more than ten times on average. The study linked features of the TCR repertoire to counts of nonsynonymous mutations, which were determined by whole-exome sequencing of tumor tissue. Study-wide findings and limitations: Additional single-cell paired TCR alpha and beta sequencing was considered necessary to confirm, at a functional level, the hypothesis that regional TCRs recognize regional mutations.

The germline V gene specifies MNHEY as CDR1 and SVGEGT as CDR2. The CDR3 numbers 12 residues from cysteine through phenylalanine. Only CDR3 DNA remains: 36 bases, in frame from the first base. The V end loses 2 bases and the J end loses 12 bases, and a stretch of 11 bases separates them. Explained via the paper, the time point label denotes: sample taken at primary tumor resection. Whole RNA extracted from tumor and nontumor lung tissue, or from cryopreserved PBMC samples, was used for TCR sequencing without cell sorting. Samples were obtained from 65 to 90 patients with early-stage, untreated non-small cell lung cancer from the lung TRACERx cohort. Only patients with enough RNA available from two or more tumor regions were chosen for TCR sequencing. Before being selected, tumor and adjacent nontumor lung specimens were reviewed by a lung pathologist. Receptor libraries were prepared by 5' RACE. TCRdb records NextSeq 500 as the sequencer. The TCR library protocol attached a unique molecular identifier to each TCR cDNA molecule to allow correction of PCR and sequencing errors. Regarding the original processing steps: TCR identification, UMI-based error correction and CDR3 extraction were performed with Decombinator tools. TCRs above a frequency of 2 per 1,000, corresponding to the top 1% of the tumor frequency distribution, were defined as expanded. Renyi diversity was calculated using the R vegan package after each repertoire was subsampled 100 times to 5,000 TCRs. To build CDR3 similarity networks, amino acid triplet string-kernel similarity was used, and CDR3s were connected when their pairwise similarity was above 0.82. Using fastp trimming at Q25 and MiXCR clonotype assembly, TCRdb reanalyzed the public sequencing data and kept in-frame beta chains. All rows with the same CDR3 protein become a single entry with the most common DNA and genes. The V and J calls shown here were made by TCRdb, not taken from the authors' results. The sample table contains 7,200 or so distinct CDR3 sequences; only one count was recorded for approximately 3.8% of them. In total, the top ten clones hold around a quarter of the sample.

The source of this sequence is a female donor with early-stage non-small cell lung cancer. Recombination connected TRBV6-2 or TRBV6-3 to TRBJ2-1; the D gene is perhaps TRBD1, on 6 matching bases. Sequences were derived from normal lung tissue next to the tumor, sampled at surgery. Here the CDR3 is given as CASSYTLGGQFF. The sequenced DNA is TGTGCCAGCAGTTACACGTTAGGGGGGCAGTTCTTC.